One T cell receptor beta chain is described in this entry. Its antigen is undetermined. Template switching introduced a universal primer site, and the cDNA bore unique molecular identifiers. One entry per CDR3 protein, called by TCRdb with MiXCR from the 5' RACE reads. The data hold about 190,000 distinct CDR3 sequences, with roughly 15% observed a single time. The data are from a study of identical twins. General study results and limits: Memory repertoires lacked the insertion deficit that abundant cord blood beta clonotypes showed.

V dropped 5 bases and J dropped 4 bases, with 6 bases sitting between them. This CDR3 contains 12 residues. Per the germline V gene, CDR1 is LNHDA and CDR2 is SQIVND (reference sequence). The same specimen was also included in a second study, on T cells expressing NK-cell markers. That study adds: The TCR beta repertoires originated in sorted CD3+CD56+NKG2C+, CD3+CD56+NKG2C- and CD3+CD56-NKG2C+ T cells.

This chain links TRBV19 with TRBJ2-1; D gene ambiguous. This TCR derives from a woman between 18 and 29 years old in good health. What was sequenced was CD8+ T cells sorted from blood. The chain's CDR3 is CASSGHYNEQFF. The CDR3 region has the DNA TGTGCCAGTAGTGGGCATTACAATGAGCAGTTCTTC.